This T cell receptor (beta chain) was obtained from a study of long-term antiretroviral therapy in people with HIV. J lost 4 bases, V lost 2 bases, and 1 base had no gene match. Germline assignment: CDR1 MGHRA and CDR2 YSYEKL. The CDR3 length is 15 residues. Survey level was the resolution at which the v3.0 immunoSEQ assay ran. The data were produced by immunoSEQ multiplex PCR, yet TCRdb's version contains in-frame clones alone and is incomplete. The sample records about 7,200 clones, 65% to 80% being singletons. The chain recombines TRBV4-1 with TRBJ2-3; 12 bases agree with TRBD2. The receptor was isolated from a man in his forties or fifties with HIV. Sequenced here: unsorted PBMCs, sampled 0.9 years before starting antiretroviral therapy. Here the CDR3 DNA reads TGCGCCAGCAGCCAACTAGCGGGGGGGCCAGATACGCAGTATTTT. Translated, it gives CASSQLAGGPDTQYF.